The 25 T cell receptor beta chains reported below all come from one sample, sequenced in a study of blood T cell repertoires in COVID-19 (dated by TCRdb to about 2020). To prepare the library, the immunoSEQ multiplex PCR assay was applied. The clones in this table, taken by TCRdb from immuneACCESS, are in-frame only. Not every clone is retained; where verified, under half of the shortfall comes from an unresolved V gene, and the cause of the rest is unknown. The sample has around 21,000 clones on record, approximately 81% of them singletons. Of the sample, under 3.5% falls within the top ten clones. Material for sequencing was peripheral blood. The receptors stem from a man aged 40-49 years with acute or convalescent COVID-19.

The chain joins TRBV3-1 (or the pseudogene TRBV3-2) to TRBJ1-4; perhaps TRBD1 as D (5 bases). Germline-derived CDR1 and CDR2 are LGHDT and YNNKEL (reference sequence). Trimming shortened V by 2 bases and J by 4 bases, and 8 bases separated the two germline ends. The CDR3 has 14 residues. The CDR3 reads CASSQRQSNEKLFF. For the CDR3, the DNA is TGTGCCAGCAGCCAAAGACAGAGTAATGAAAAACTGTTTTTT.

V gene TRBV7-6 combines with J gene TRBJ2-7; TRBD1 matches at 8 bases. Germline CDR1 and CDR2: SGHVS and FNYEAQ. The CDR3 is made up of 14 amino acids. V trimming: 1 base; J trimming: 4 bases; junction bases outside the gene matches: 3. The CDR3 region has the DNA TGTGCCAGCAGCTTAGAAGACAGGGGTTACGAGCAGTACTTC. It yields the protein CASSLEDRGYEQYF.

The genes are TRBV6-5 and TRBJ1-1; D unclear. The length of the CDR3 is 11 residues. V lost 7 bases to trimming and J lost 12 bases, with 15 bases between them. Germline V lookup: CDR1 MNHEY, CDR2 SVGAGI. The CDR3 sequence: CASNLSRTPFF. CDR3 coding DNA: TGTGCCAGCAACCTCAGTCGAACCCCTTTCTTT.

This chain connects TRBV13 to TRBJ1-6; D is ambiguous. V shed 4 bases and J shed 0 bases, with 13 bases lying between them. Germline CDR1 and CDR2: PRHDT and FYEKMQ (reference sequence). The length of the CDR3 is 17 residues. CDR3 in DNA: TGTGCCAGCAGCTCCCAACTTGATAACTCCTATAATTCACCCCTCCACTTT. It translates to CASSSQLDNSYNSPLHF.

A few counts support this clone. The chain couples TRBV11-2 to TRBJ1-2; 11 bases fit TRBD1. Germline values: CDR1 SGHAT, CDR2 FQNNGV. The V segment lost 5 bases and the J segment 4 bases; nucleotides outside the gene matches: 9. This CDR3 has 16 amino acids. For the CDR3, the DNA is TGTGCCAGCAGCCCCCGGACAGGGGGCAATCCCTATGGCTACACCTTC. It yields the protein CASSPRTGGNPYGYTF.

This rearrangement joins TRBV6-5 to TRBJ1-4, with 10 bases matching TRBD1. The V and J ends lost 7 bases and 10 bases, in that order; junction bases with no gene match: 12. The germline CDR1 and CDR2 sequences are MNHEY and SVGAGI. The CDR3 has 15 amino acids. The CDR3 nucleotides are TGTGCCAGCACCTTGACGGACAGGGGGTTTGGAAAACTGTTTTTT. It specifies CASTLTDRGFGKLFF.

The genes are TRBV18 and TRBJ2-2, with D hard to call. CDR3 length: 12 residues. Germline V gene data show CDR1 as KGHSH and CDR2 as LQKENI. The V and J ends lost 5 bases and 3 bases respectively, with 4 bases between them. CDR3 sequence: CASSTDTGELFF. CDR3 nucleotide sequence: TGTGCCAGCTCAACGGACACCGGGGAGCTGTTTTTT.

The chain employs TRBV10-2 and TRBJ2-2; D is unclear. This CDR3 spans 13 amino acids. The V gene's germline CDR1 is WSHSY and CDR2 SAAADI. Trimming shortened V by 7 bases and J by 4 bases, and 10 bases separated the two germline ends. The chain's CDR3 is CASTLLLTGELFF. DNA of the CDR3: TGCGCCAGCACCCTATTGCTCACCGGGGAGCTGTTTTTT.

The chain has TRBV10-1 and TRBJ2-1; 10 positions agree with TRBD2. Germline CDR1 and CDR2: WNHNN and SYGVQD (reference sequence). The V segment lost 6 bases and the J segment 5 bases; nucleotides outside the gene matches: 7. CDR3 length: 15 residues. CDR3 loop: CASRAGLAEHNEQFF. CDR3 nucleotide sequence: TGCGCCAGCAGAGCTGGACTAGCGGAACACAATGAGCAGTTCTTC.

The chain employs TRBV6-5 and TRBJ2-1; TRBD1 aligns across 9 bases. This CDR3 comprises 16 residues. The germline CDR1 and CDR2 sequences are MNHEY and SVGAGI. Germline trimming cut 3 bases from V and 7 bases from J; bases unmatched to any gene: 10. CDR3 sequence reads: CASSYQPGQGINEQFF. The CDR3 coding sequence is TGTGCCAGCAGTTATCAACCGGGACAGGGAATTAATGAGCAGTTCTTC.

The rearrangement uses TRBV28 and TRBJ1-6, with D perhaps matching TRBD1 (5 bases). Per germline, CDR1 MDHEN and CDR2 SYDVKM. The CDR3 length is 12 residues. The V gene lost 3 bases and the J gene lost 15 bases, with 12 bases spanning the gap. The CDR3 nucleotides read TGTGCCAGCAGTTTGGGGGGGAGCCTCCTCCACTTT. Translating it yields CASSLGGSLLHF.

A single count supports this clone. This sequence joins TRBV5-1 and TRBJ2-5; 12 bases are shared with TRBD2. The germline V gene encodes CDR1 SGHRS and CDR2 YFSETQ. The J segment lost 3 bases and the V segment lost 3 bases, leaving 12 bases of the junction unmatched. The CDR3 is made up of 18 amino acids. DNA for the CDR3: TGCGCCAGCAGCTCTACACTAGCGGGAGGCCCGGGGAAAGAGACCCAGTACTTC. Translation gives CASSSTLAGGPGKETQYF.

J is TRBJ2-7 and V is TRBV7-9; D may be TRBD1 (5 bases). This CDR3 contains 14 residues. CDR1 is SEHNR and CDR2 is FQNEAQ in the germline V gene (reference sequence). With 5 bases removed from V and 4 bases from J, the gap between germline ends came to 15 bases. The CDR3 protein is CASSLVQGFYEQYF. The CDR3 region has the DNA TGTGCCAGCAGCCTGGTGCAGGGTTTTTACGAGCAGTACTTC.

The chain combines TRBV7-9 with TRBJ1-1; 8 bases are shared with TRBD1. Germline V CDR1 and CDR2: SEHNR, FQNEAQ (reference sequence). The V segment lost 5 bases and the J segment 4 bases; nucleotides outside the gene matches: 9. CDR3 length equals 15 residues. The CDR3, as DNA: TGTGCCAGCAGCCCTCGGACAGGGACGGGCACTGAAGCTTTCTTT. Translating gives CASSPRTGTGTEAFF.

This rearrangement joins TRBV4-2 to TRBJ1-4; 7 bases align to TRBD1. CDR1 and CDR2 from the germline V gene are LGHNA and YNFKEQ. Trimming removed 2 bases from V and 7 bases from J; junction bases left unmatched: 7. The CDR3 totals 15 residues. CDR3 bases: TGTGCCAGCAGCCAATCAAGACAGGGCAGTGAAAAACTGTTTTTT. Protein product: CASSQSRQGSEKLFF.

The chain is built from TRBV2 and TRBJ1-1; D gene uncertain. Trimming removed 2 bases from V and 1 base from J, with 5 bases in between. Germline values: CDR1 SNHLY, CDR2 FYNNEI. The CDR3 length is 13 residues. CDR3 DNA sequence: TGTGCCAGCAGTGAATACAGGAACACTGAAGCTTTCTTT. Translation: CASSEYRNTEAFF.

The V gene is TRBV6-5, the J gene TRBJ2-7, with 7 nucleotides matching TRBD1. The germline V gene encodes CDR1 MNHEY and CDR2 SVGAGI. V dropped 2 bases and J dropped 2; count of bases not matched to a gene: 3. This CDR3 contains 14 residues. The CDR3 protein is CASSYGQGAYEQYF. The DNA for the CDR3 is TGTGCCAGCAGTTACGGGCAGGGGGCCTACGAGCAGTACTTC.

This chain links TRBV10-3 with TRBJ2-3; TRBD1 agrees at 9 bases. Per germline, CDR1 ENHRY and CDR2 SYGVKD. Trimming cost V 10 bases and J 4 bases; bases outside gene matches: 9. The CDR3 totals 14 residues. CDR3 region: CATKPGQGPDTQYF. Here the CDR3 DNA reads TGTGCCACAAAACCGGGACAGGGTCCAGATACGCAGTATTTT.

The chain joins TRBV7-8 to TRBJ2-2; TRBD2 aligns across 7 bases. Germline trimming cut 2 bases from V and 5 bases from J; bases unmatched to any gene: 11. CDR1 is SGHVS, CDR2 FQNEAQ, per germline. CDR3 size: 17 residues. CDR3 amino acids: CASSLSIGLVWTGELFF. In DNA, the CDR3 is TGTGCCAGCAGCTTATCTATCGGACTAGTCTGGACCGGGGAGCTGTTTTTT.

J is TRBJ2-5 and V is TRBV19; D might be TRBD2 (5 bases). The CDR3 consists of 20 residues. Per germline, CDR1 LNHDA and CDR2 SQIVND (reference sequence). Trimming left V 0 bases short and J 0 bases short, with 23 bases between. The CDR3 loop is CASSIDLASGSLGYQETQYF. The DNA of the CDR3 is TGTGCCAGTAGTATAGACCTGGCGTCGGGATCCCTAGGGTACCAAGAGACCCAGTACTTC.

The chain couples TRBV6-6 to TRBJ2-2, with TRBD1 matching over 11 bases. CDR1 is MNHNY, CDR2 SVGAGI, per germline (reference sequence). This CDR3 has 15 residues. V was pared by 5 bases and J by 4 bases, with 3 bases of the junction left unmatched. CDR3 residues: CASSPGQGVTGELFF. CDR3 nucleotides: TGTGCCAGCAGTCCGGGACAGGGGGTCACCGGGGAGCTGTTTTTT.

This clone was observed a few times. The CDR3 DNA follows: TGTGCCAGCAGCGTAGTGGCAGGGGGAAACACCATATATTTT. Encoded protein: CASSVVAGGNTIYF. This chain connects TRBV9 to TRBJ1-3; weak D call: TRBD1 (5 bases). The CDR3 spans 14 residues. Trimming removed 0 bases at V and 4 bases at J, with 8 bases between. In germline, CDR1 is SGDLS, CDR2 YYNGEE.

This rearrangement joins TRBV2 to TRBJ1-5; a weak D match, TRBD1 (5 bases). The CDR3 loop spans 15 amino acids. The V end was cut by 8 bases, the J end by 1 base, with 15 bases between. Germline assignment: CDR1 SNHLY and CDR2 FYNNEI. The CDR3 DNA reads as TGTGCCAGCCGGGCGGGGCTGGGGAGCAATCAGCCCCAGCATTTT. This codes for CASRAGLGSNQPQHF.

The rearrangement uses TRBV7-2 and TRBJ1-2; D remains ambiguous. The CDR3 runs 15 residues. Trimming pared 7 bases from V and 4 bases from J, leaving 19 bases between. From germline, CDR1 is SGHTA and CDR2 FQGNSA. In DNA form, the CDR3 reads TGTGCCAGCACTTCACTACTAGACGGAACCTATGGCTACACCTTC. Encoded protein: CASTSLLDGTYGYTF.

This chain connects TRBV10-3 to TRBJ2-5, with 8 bases lining up with TRBD1. This CDR3 region has 13 residues. CDR1 and CDR2 (germline): ENHRY, SYGVKD. J lost 3 bases, V lost 4 bases, and 1 base had no gene match. The DNA for the CDR3 is TGTGCCATCAGTGCGGACAGGGAAGAGACCCAGTACTTC. Translation: CAISADREETQYF.